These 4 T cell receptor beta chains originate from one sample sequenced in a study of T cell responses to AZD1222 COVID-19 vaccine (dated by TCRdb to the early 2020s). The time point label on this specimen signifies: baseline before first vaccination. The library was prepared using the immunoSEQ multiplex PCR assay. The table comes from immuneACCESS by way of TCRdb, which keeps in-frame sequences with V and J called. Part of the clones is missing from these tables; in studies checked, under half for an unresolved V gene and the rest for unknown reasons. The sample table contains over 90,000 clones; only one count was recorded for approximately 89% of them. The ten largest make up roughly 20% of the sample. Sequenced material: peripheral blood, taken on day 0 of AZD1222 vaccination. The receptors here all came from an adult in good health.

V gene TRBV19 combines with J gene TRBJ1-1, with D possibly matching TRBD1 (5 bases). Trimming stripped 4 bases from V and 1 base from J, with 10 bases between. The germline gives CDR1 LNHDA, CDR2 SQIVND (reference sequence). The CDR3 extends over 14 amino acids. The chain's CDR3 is CASSTSGTNTEAFF. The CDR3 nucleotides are TGTGCCAGTAGTACCTCAGGGACGAACACTGAAGCTTTCTTT.

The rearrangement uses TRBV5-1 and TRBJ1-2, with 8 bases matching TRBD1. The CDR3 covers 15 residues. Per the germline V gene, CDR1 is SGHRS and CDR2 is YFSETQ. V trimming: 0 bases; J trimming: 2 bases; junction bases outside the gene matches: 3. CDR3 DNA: TGCGCCAGCAGCTTGGGGACAGGGACCAACTATGGCTACACCTTC. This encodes CASSLGTGTNYGYTF.

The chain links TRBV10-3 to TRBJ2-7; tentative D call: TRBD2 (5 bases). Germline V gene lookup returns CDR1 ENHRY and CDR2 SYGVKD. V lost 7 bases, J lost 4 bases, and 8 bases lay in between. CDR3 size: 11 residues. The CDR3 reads CAIKEDYEQYF. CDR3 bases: TGTGCCATCAAGGAGGATTACGAGCAGTACTTC.

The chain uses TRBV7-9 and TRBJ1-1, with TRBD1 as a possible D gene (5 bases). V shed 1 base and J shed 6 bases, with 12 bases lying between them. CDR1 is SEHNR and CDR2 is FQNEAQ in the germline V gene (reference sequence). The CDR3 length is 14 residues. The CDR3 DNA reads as TGTGCCAGCAGCTTAGAAGAACAGGCGGCTGAAGCTTTCTTT. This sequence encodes CASSLEEQAAEAFF.